The rows below give T cell receptor beta chains drawn from one sample of a study of Ad26.COV2.S vaccination and SARS-CoV-2 variants. The protocol was immunoSEQ multiplex PCR, while the TCRdb copy is restricted to in-frame clones and leaves out a portion. The table has 400,000 to 450,000 clones, about nine tenths seen once. The specimen was peripheral blood, collected in a trial of Ad26.COV2.S vaccine versus placebo. These receptors came from a person aged 18-65 years who received the Ad26.COV2.S COVID-19 vaccine or a placebo. Both conserved end residues are part of each CDR3. Each record gives: clone size, J gene, V gene, CDR3 protein. Where a row states a size, it is once, few, many or the class of an expanded clone; other rows omit it.

size: .
J: TRBJ2-2
V: TRBV6-6
CDR3: CASSPGHTNTGELFF

size: .
J: TRBJ2-7
V: TRBV29-1
CDR3: CSVSGDSSYEQYF

size: once
J: TRBJ2-7
V: TRBV5-6
CDR3: CASSSTTGEVQYF

size: .
J: TRBJ1-1
V: TRBV5-4
CDR3: CASSRGRSNLNTEAFF

size: .
J: TRBJ2-7
V: TRBV7-2
CDR3: CASSPTGDRSYEQYF

size: .
J: TRBJ2-5
V: TRBV5-1
CDR3: CASSLLAGTSIETQYF

size: .
J: TRBJ2-1
V: TRBV27
CDR3: CASSLFTYNEQFF

size: .
J: TRBJ2-5
V: TRBV12-3/TRBV12-4
CDR3: CASSLWGQETQYF

size: .
J: TRBJ2-1
V: TRBV28
CDR3: CASSSRLAGGVRDNEQFF

size: .
J: TRBJ2-1
V: TRBV4-1
CDR3: CASSLGHPLSPSYNEQFF

size: .
J: TRBJ2-3
V: TRBV6-2/TRBV6-3
CDR3: CASSSLPGREDTDTQYF

size: once
J: TRBJ1-4
V: TRBV21-1
CDR3: CASSKAVHRVGWEKLFF

size: .
J: TRBJ1-2
V: TRBV6-5
CDR3: CASSYTLGGNYGYTF

size: few
J: TRBJ1-5
V: TRBV6-1
CDR3: CASSERNQPQHF

size: .
J: TRBJ1-6
V: TRBV4-1
CDR3: CASSPSSSLSVYSPLHF

size: .
J: TRBJ1-2
V: TRBV18
CDR3: CASSPEGSYGYTF

size: .
J: TRBJ2-7
V: TRBV5-1
CDR3: CASSVGQDYEQYF

size: .
J: TRBJ1-2
V: TRBV30
CDR3: CAWVGPSSDVSLYGYTF

size: .
J: TRBJ2-3
V: TRBV10-3
CDR3: CAISGDGGFTDTQYF

size: .
J: TRBJ2-1
V: TRBV6-5
CDR3: CASSYSIAGGNNEQFF

size: .
J: TRBJ2-3
V: TRBV24-1
CDR3: CATSEGGSGTDTQYF

size: .
J: TRBJ2-2
V: TRBV30
CDR3: CAWSVLGPGELFF

size: few
J: TRBJ2-7
V: TRBV7-9
CDR3: CASSLGAGGHEQYF

size: .
J: TRBJ1-2
V: TRBV5-4
CDR3: CASSLGAGQGDSGYTF

size: .
J: TRBJ1-3
V: TRBV9
CDR3: CASSPTTGGNTIYF

size: once
J: TRBJ2-3
V: TRBV5-1
CDR3: CASSSNPPGQSSTDTQYF

size: once
J: TRBJ2-7
V: TRBV7-2
CDR3: CASTLGGEQYF

size: .
J: TRBJ1-5
V: TRBV21-1
CDR3: CASSKEVDYSNQPQHF

size: .
J: TRBJ1-2
V: TRBV28
CDR3: CASRGQNPYGYTF

size: .
J: TRBJ1-3
V: TRBV9
CDR3: CASSVSSGNTIYF

size: .
J: TRBJ2-3
V: TRBV29-1
CDR3: CSVNLILQNTDTQYF

size: .
J: TRBJ1-1
V: TRBV18
CDR3: CASSPPSVQNTEAFF

size: few
J: TRBJ2-7
V: TRBV10-2
CDR3: CASSEWVAGVDEQYF

size: .
J: TRBJ2-7
V: TRBV7-2
CDR3: CASSLDRVSYEQYF

size: .
J: TRBJ1-3
V: TRBV7-8
CDR3: CASSLGGNGNTIYF

size: .
J: TRBJ1-1
V: TRBV30
CDR3: CAWSAGAMNTEAFF

size: .
J: TRBJ2-3
V: TRBV18
CDR3: CASSPPGGLDTQYF

size: .
J: TRBJ1-1
V: TRBV12-3/TRBV12-4
CDR3: CASRDSKGTEAFF

size: .
J: TRBJ2-1
V: TRBV7-8
CDR3: CASSSSSGRSYNEQFF

size: once
J: TRBJ1-4
V: TRBV27
CDR3: CASSFTYRGTNEKLFF

size: .
J: TRBJ2-5
V: TRBV7-8
CDR3: CASTRGPWETQYF

size: .
J: TRBJ2-1
V: TRBV15
CDR3: CATSSPPGLAGVNEQFF

size: few
J: TRBJ1-5
V: TRBV3-1/TRBV3-2
CDR3: CASSQGSGGDQPQHF

size: .
J: TRBJ2-2
V: TRBV7-6
CDR3: CASSLVVAGNTGELFF

size: .
J: TRBJ1-2
V: TRBV30
CDR3: CAWSVSGLGPNYGYTF

size: .
J: TRBJ2-3
V: TRBV4-3
CDR3: CASSQEKRPSDTQYF

size: .
J: TRBJ2-1
V: TRBV6-5
CDR3: CASRVGLADDNEQFF